One sample yielded the 9 T cell receptor beta chains listed below, sequenced in a study of OX40 agonist ivuxolimab in advanced cancers. Sequenced by immunoSEQ multiplex PCR; TCRdb stores in-frame clones only, minus some. Found here are about 53,000 clones, approximately 90% of them singletons; the top ten hold roughly 11%. Sequences were derived from CD4+ or CD8+ T cells sorted from blood, sampled in a trial of the OX40 agonist ivuxolimab. The receptor set was obtained from an adult with an advanced solid tumor such as melanoma, head and neck, liver or kidney cancer.

This clone was seen more than once but under ten times. The chain has TRBV19 and TRBJ1-2; no clear D. V lost 6 bases to trimming and J lost 2 bases, with 4 bases between them. Germline CDR1 LNHDA, CDR2 SQIVND (reference sequence). This CDR3 is 11 amino acids long. The CDR3 coding sequence is TGTGCCAGTAGCAGGAACTATGGCTACACCTTC. Translation: CASSRNYGYTF. Drawing the rest from reference TRBV19 and TRBJ1-2, the complete variable domain is DGGITQSPKYLFRKEGQNVTLSCEQNLNHDAMYWYRQDPGQGLRLIYYSQIVNDFQKGDIAEGYSVSREKKESFPLTVTSAQKNPTAFYLCASSRNYGYTFGSGTRLTVV.

This sequence joins TRBV29-1 and TRBJ1-2, with TRBD1 identical over 9 bases. The germline V gene has CDR1 SQVTM and CDR2 ANQGSEA. The CDR3 totals 13 residues. The V and J ends lost 6 bases and 3 bases, in that order; junction bases with no gene match: 5. CDR3 sequence: CSVRDRADYGYTF. DNA for the CDR3: TGCAGCGTCCGGGACAGGGCCGACTATGGCTACACCTTC.

The gene calls are TRBV19 and TRBJ2-5; 7 bases fit TRBD2. V gave up 4 bases and J gave up 1 base; unmatched junction bases: 3. CDR1 and CDR2 from the germline V gene are LNHDA and SQIVND (reference sequence). The CDR3 sequence is 14 residues long. CDR3 sequence (DNA): TGTGCCAGTAGTAGCGGGAGAACCCAAGAGACCCAGTACTTC. It codes for CASSSGRTQETQYF.

The sample holds one count of this clone. The chain employs TRBV5-5 and TRBJ2-7; tentative D call: TRBD2 (5 bases). CDR1 and CDR2 (germline): SGHKS, YYEKEE (reference sequence). The V end lost 7 bases, the J end lost 5 bases, and 22 bases lay between the germline ends. The CDR3 runs to 15 residues. The CDR3, as DNA: TGTGCCAGCCAACGCCGGGGAGTCATTATTAACGAGCAGTACTTC. Its translation is CASQRRGVIINEQYF.

The chain is built from TRBV10-3 and TRBJ2-5; D may be TRBD2 (6 bases). Germline V gives CDR1 ENHRY, CDR2 SYGVKD. This CDR3 spans 14 amino acids. Trimming took off 6 bases at V and 2 bases at J, with 13 bases between the two ends. The chain's CDR3 is CAISEGTGQETQYF. CDR3 DNA sequence: TGTGCCATCAGCGAAGGGACTGGACAAGAGACCCAGTACTTC.

V is TRBV30 and J is TRBJ2-7; 10 bases are a match to TRBD2. Germline V gene data show CDR1 as GTSNPN and CDR2 as SVGIG (reference sequence). The CDR3 is 14 residues long. V shed 4 bases and J 6 bases; nucleotides not matched to a gene: 9. CDR3 region: CAWKREGFLGEQYF. The CDR3 DNA reads as TGTGCCTGGAAGCGGGAGGGGTTTCTAGGCGAGCAGTACTTC.

The CDR3 coding sequence is TGCGCCAGCAGCCCGGGTTTCCCAGATACGCAGTATTTT. It encodes CASSPGFPDTQYF. The rearrangement links TRBV5-1 to TRBJ2-3; D is undetermined. The CDR3 has 13 residues. Looked up from germline, CDR1 is SGHRS and CDR2 is YFSETQ. Deletions cut 4 bases from V and 4 bases from J, with 10 bases between.

CDR3 nucleotides: TGCGCCAGCAGCCAAGATCCGAGGAGGGACCGGGAACTGTTTTTT. It codes for CASSQDPRRDRELFF. This chain uses TRBV4-1 with TRBJ1-4; the D gene is possibly TRBD1 (5 bases). With 0 bases removed from V and 12 bases from J, the gap between germline ends came to 17 bases. Germline V gene data show CDR1 as MGHRA and CDR2 as YSYEKL. The CDR3 totals 15 residues.

Only one count was recorded for this clone. The J gene is TRBJ2-2, the V gene TRBV11-2; the D is unclear. The CDR3 sequence is 13 residues long. V dropped 3 bases and J dropped 6 bases, with 8 bases sitting between them. Germline V gene sequence: CDR1 SGHAT, CDR2 FQNNGV. CDR3 nucleotide sequence: TGTGCCAGCAGCTTGGGGTTTCCCGGGGAGCTGTTTTTT. Translated, it gives CASSLGFPGELFF.